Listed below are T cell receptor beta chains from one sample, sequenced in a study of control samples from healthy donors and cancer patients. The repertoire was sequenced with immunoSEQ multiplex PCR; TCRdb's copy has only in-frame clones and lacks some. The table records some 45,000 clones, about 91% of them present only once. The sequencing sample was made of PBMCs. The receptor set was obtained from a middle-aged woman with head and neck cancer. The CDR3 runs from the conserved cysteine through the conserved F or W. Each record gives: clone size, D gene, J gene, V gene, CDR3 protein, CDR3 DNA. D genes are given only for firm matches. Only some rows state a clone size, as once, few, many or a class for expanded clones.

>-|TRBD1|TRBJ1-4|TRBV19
CASSGTVNEKLFF
TGTGCCAGTAGCGGGACAGTTAATGAAAAACTGTTTTTT
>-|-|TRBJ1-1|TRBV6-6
CASSFLGRAEAFF
TGTGCCAGCAGTTTTTTGGGGCGGGCTGAAGCTTTCTTT
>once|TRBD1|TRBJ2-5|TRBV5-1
CASKQTGQETQYF
TGCGCCAGCAAGCAGACAGGGCAAGAGACCCAGTACTTC
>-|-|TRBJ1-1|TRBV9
CASSRRGGSSTEAFF
TGTGCCAGCAGCCGCAGGGGAGGGAGCAGCACTGAAGCTTTCTTT
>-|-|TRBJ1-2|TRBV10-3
CAIRQGTNYGYTF
TGTGCCATCCGCCAGGGGACTAACTATGGCTACACCTTC
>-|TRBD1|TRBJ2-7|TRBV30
CAWKSGQGFEQYF
TGTGCCTGGAAGTCCGGACAGGGGTTCGAGCAGTACTTC
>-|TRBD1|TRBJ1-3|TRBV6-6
CASSRDRASGNTIYF
TGTGCCAGCAGCCGGGACAGAGCCTCTGGAAACACCATATATTTT
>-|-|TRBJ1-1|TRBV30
CAWTVDLSYGRTEAFF
TGTGCCTGGACCGTCGATCTCTCATATGGGCGGACTGAAGCTTTCTTT
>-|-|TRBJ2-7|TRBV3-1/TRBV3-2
CASSQGGVSTMEQYF
TGTGCCAGCAGCCAAGGGGGAGTTTCTACGATGGAGCAGTACTTC
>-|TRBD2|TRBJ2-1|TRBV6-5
CASSRLAGGPREQFF
TGTGCCAGCAGTCGGCTAGCGGGAGGGCCGAGGGAGCAGTTCTTC
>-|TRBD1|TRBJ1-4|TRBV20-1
CSRTGNEKLFF
TGCAGTCGGACAGGGAATGAAAAACTGTTTTTT
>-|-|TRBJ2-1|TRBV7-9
CASSLDGDEQFF
TGTGCCAGCAGCTTAGACGGCGATGAGCAGTTCTTC
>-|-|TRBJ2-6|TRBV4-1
CASSQVHSGSGANVLTF
TGCGCCAGCAGCCAAGTGCACTCAGGGTCCGGGGCCAACGTCCTGACTTTC
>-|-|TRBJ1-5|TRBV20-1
CSASRPFSNQPQHF
TGCAGTGCTAGTCGGCCTTTTAGCAATCAGCCCCAGCATTTT
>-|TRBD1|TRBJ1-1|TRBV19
CASSIAGWDRNTEAFF
TGTGCCAGTAGTATAGCGGGTTGGGACAGGAACACTGAAGCTTTCTTT
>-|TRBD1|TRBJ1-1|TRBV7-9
CASSFGTSGTGGDTEAFF
TGTGCCAGCAGCTTCGGGACTTCCGGGACAGGAGGAGACACTGAAGCTTTCTTT
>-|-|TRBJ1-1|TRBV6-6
CASSALSEAFF
TGTGCCAGCAGTGCGCTGTCTGAAGCTTTCTTT
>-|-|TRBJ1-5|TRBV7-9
CASSSEYQGGGNQPQHF
TGTGCCAGCAGCTCCGAATACCAGGGTGGCGGCAATCAGCCCCAGCATTTT
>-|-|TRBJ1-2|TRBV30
CAWSPSGANYGYTF
TGTGCCTGGAGTCCCTCAGGGGCTAACTATGGCTACACCTTC
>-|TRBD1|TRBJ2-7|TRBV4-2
CASSRLRDRGNEQYF
TGTGCCAGCAGCCGGTTGAGGGACAGGGGCAACGAGCAGTACTTC
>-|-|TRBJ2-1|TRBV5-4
CASSIKGLHNEQFF
TGTGCCAGCAGTATTAAGGGACTGCACAATGAGCAGTTCTTC
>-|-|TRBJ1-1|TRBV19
CASRGEGYDTEAFF
TGTGCCAGTAGGGGGGAGGGGTATGACACTGAAGCTTTCTTT
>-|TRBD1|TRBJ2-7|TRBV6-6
CASSYRGTGGDEQYF
TGTGCCAGCAGTTACAGAGGGACAGGGGGCGACGAGCAGTACTTC
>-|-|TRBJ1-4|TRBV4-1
CASSQSGTFPEKLFF
TGCGCCAGCAGCCAGTCCGGGACATTCCCGGAAAAACTGTTTTTT
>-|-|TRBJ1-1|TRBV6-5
CASRFEWGLNTEAFF
TGTGCCAGCAGATTCGAGTGGGGGTTGAACACTGAAGCTTTCTTT
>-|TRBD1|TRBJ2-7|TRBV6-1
CASSELRGGEYF
TGTGCCAGCAGTGAATTGCGAGGGGGCGAATACTTC
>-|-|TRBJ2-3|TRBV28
CASSSPGDTDTQYF
TGTGCCAGCAGTTCCCCGGGGGACACAGATACGCAGTATTTT
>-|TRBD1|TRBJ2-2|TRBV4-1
CASSHVPLGTGRAGELFF
TGCGCCAGCAGCCACGTACCTTTGGGGACAGGGAGAGCCGGGGAGCTGTTTTTT
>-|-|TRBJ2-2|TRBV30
CAWWVNTGELFF
TGTGCCTGGTGGGTAAACACCGGGGAGCTGTTTTTT
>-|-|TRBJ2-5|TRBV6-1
CASSEAHPTGTQYF
TGTGCCAGCAGTGAAGCGCACCCCACTGGGACCCAGTACTTC
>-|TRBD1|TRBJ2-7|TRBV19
CASSLGDRAYEQYF
TGTGCCAGTAGTCTGGGGGACAGGGCCTACGAGCAGTACTTC
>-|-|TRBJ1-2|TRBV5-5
CASSSQGRDGYTF
TGTGCCAGCAGCTCACAGGGCCGCGATGGCTACACCTTC
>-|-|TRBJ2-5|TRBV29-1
CSVVTGGETQYF
TGCAGCGTGGTCACAGGAGGAGAGACCCAGTACTTC
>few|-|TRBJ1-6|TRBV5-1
CASSLAPSRPLHF
TGCGCCAGCAGCTTGGCCCCCAGTCGACCCCTCCACTTT
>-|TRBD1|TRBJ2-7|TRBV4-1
CASSHLRQGPYEQYF
TGCGCCAGCAGCCACCTTCGACAGGGACCCTACGAGCAGTACTTC
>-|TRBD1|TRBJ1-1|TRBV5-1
CASSPTGLANTEAFF
TGCGCCAGCAGCCCGACAGGGCTGGCGAACACTGAAGCTTTCTTT
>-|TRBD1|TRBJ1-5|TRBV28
CASKQGGGGQPQHF
TGTGCCAGCAAACAGGGAGGGGGCGGTCAGCCCCAGCATTTT